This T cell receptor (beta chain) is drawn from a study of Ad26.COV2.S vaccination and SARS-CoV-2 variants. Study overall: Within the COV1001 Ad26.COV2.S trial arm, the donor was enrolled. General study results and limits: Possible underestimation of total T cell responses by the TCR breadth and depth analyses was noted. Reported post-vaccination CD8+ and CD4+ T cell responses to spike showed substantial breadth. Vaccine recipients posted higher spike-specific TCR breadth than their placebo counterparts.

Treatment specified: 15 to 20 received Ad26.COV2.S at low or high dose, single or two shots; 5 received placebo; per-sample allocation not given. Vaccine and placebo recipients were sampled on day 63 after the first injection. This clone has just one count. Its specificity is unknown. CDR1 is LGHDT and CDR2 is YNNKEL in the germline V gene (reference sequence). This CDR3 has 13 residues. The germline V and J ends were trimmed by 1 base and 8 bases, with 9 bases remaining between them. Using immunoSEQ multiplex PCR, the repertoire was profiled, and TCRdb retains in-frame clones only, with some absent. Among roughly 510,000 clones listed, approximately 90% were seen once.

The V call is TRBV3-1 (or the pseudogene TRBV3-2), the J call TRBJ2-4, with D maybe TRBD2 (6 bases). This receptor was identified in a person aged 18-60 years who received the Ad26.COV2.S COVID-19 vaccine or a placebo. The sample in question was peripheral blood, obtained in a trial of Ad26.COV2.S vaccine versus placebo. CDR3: CASSQVGSDIQYF. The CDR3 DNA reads TGTGCCAGCAGCCAAGTCGGGAGTGACATTCAGTACTTC.